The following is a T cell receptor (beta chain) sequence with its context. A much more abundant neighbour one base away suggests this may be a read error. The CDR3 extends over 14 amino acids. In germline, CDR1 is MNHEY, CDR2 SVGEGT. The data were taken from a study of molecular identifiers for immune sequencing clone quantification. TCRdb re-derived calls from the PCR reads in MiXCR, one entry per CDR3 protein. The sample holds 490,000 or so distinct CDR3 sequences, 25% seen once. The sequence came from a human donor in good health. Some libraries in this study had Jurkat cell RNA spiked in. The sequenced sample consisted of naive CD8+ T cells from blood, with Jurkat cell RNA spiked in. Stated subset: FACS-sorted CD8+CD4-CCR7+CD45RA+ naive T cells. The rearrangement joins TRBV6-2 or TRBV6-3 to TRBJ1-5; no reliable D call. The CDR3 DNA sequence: TGTGCCAGCAGTTACGTGGATAGCAATCAGCCCCACCATTTT. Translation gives CASSYVDSNQPHHF.